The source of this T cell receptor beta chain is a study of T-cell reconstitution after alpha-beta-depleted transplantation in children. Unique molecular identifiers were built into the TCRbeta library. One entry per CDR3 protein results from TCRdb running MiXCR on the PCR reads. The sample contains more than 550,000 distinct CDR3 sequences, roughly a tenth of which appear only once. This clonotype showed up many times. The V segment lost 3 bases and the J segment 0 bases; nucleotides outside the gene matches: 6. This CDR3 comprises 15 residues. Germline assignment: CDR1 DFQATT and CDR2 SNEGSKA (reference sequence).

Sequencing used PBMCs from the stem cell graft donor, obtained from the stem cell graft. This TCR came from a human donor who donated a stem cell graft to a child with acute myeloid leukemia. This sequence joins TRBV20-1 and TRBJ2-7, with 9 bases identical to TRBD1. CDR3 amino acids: CSARGTGTPSYEQYF. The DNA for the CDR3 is TGCAGTGCTAGGGGGACAGGGACCCCCTCCTACGAGCAGTACTTC.